This TCR beta chain was identified during a study of blood T cell repertoires in COVID-19. The germline V gene has CDR1 SNHLY and CDR2 FYNNEI. V was trimmed by 6 bases and J by 4 bases, leaving 9 bases between them. This CDR3 is 13 amino acids long. Profiled with immunoSEQ multiplex PCR; TCRdb holds only in-frame clones, not every one. The table shows 300,000 to 350,000 clones, with more than 70% occurring only once. The receptor's source is a man aged 30-40 years with active or convalescent COVID-19. The gene calls are TRBV2 and TRBJ1-4; D is possibly TRBD1 (5 bases). The sample taken for sequencing was peripheral blood. The CDR3 here is CASREGLNEKLFF. CDR3 DNA: TGTGCCAGCAGGGAGGGGCTTAATGAAAAACTGTTTTTT.